This entry is about one T cell receptor (beta chain). Its specificity is unknown. The study ran its PCR with 60 Vbeta and 13 Jbeta primers. Assay used: immunoSEQ multiplex PCR; TCRdb lists only in-frame clones, some missing. The table records 85,000 to 100,000 clones, roughly 80% of them present only once. The record originates from a study of cytomegalovirus exposure and HLA in healthy donors. About the study: From 150 million to 200 million T cells, an earlier analysis saw roughly 120 million unique TCR beta sequences. General observations from the study: One variant, a missense change in DCLRE1C, was linked in a later analysis to TCR beta V- and J-gene trimming. Among CMV-associated TCR beta chains, most appeared HLA-restricted in a later analysis.

The sample taken for sequencing was PBMCs. This receptor was obtained from a man aged 45-65 years in good health and CMV-seropositive.

The CDR3 is CASSSVAGVTYEQYF. CDR3 nucleotide sequence: TGTGCCAGCAGCTCGGTAGCGGGGGTTACCTACGAGCAGTACTTC. The V call is TRBV7-2, the J call TRBJ2-7, with TRBD2 matching 9 bases. The CDR3 covers 15 residues. The J segment lost 2 bases and the V segment lost 4 bases, leaving 6 bases of the junction unmatched. Germline values: CDR1 SGHTA, CDR2 FQGNSA.